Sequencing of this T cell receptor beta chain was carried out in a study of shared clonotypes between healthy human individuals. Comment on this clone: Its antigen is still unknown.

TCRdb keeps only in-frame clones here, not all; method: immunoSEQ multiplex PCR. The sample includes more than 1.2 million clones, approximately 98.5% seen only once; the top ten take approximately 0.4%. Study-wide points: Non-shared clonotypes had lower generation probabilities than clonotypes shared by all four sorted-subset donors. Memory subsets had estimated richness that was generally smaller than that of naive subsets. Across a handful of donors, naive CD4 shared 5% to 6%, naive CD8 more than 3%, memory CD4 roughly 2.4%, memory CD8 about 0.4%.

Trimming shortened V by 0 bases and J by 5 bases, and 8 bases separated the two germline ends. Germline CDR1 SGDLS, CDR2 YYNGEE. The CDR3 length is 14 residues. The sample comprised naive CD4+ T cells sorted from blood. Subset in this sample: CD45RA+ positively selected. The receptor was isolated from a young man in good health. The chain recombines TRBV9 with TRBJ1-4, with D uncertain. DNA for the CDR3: TGTGCCAGCAGCGTAGGTCAGACGAATGAAAAACTGTTTTTT. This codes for CASSVGQTNEKLFF.